The sequence of this TCR beta chain was determined in a study of T cell responses to AZD1222 COVID-19 vaccine. This CDR3 comprises 14 residues. V lost 1 base to trimming and J lost 3 bases; unmatched junction nucleotides: 1. Germline CDR1 reads SGHTA; CDR2 reads FQGNSA. Sequencing used immunoSEQ multiplex PCR; TCRdb keeps in-frame clones, though not all of them. The sample lists more than 150,000 clones; approximately 92% were seen once. Notes on this clone: Other DNA sequences from this sample encode an identical CDR3 as well.

The receptor was isolated from an adult in good health. The chain recombines TRBV7-2 with TRBJ2-3; TRBD2 matches at 7 bases. The starting material was peripheral blood, obtained on day 0 of AZD1222 vaccination. The CDR3 protein is CASSLVGGTDTQYF. CDR3 in DNA: TGTGCCAGCAGCTTAGTGGGGGGGACAGATACGCAGTATTTT.